The clone carrying this T cell receptor beta chain showed up many times. The CDR3 has 14 residues. The V end was cut by 0 bases, the J end by 3 bases, with 9 bases between. Germline CDR1 is SGHVS and CDR2 is FQNEAQ. The data were obtained in a study of human T cells and chemical hapten exposure. Described time point: patch test 3, about 24 weeks after DPC sensitization. Described treatment: therapeutic diphenylcyclopropenone sensitization with weekly scalp DPC. TCRdb itself ran the RACE reads through MiXCR, one entry per CDR3 protein. The data show tens of thousands of distinct CDR3 sequences, 10% to 15% seen once.

This specimen consisted of whole blood, obtained in connection with sensitization to the hapten diphenylcyclopropenone (DPC). This clonotype originated in a woman aged 45-59 years with alopecia areata. Some clones in this sample may be carry-over from other donors' samples. The V call is TRBV7-8, the J call TRBJ2-7; D is unclear. CDR3 DNA: TGTGCCAGCAGCTTAGCGTACGTGAGCTACGAGCAGTACTTC. Its protein is CASSLAYVSYEQYF.